These 24 T cell receptor beta chains came from one sample sequenced in a study of blood T cell repertoires in COVID-19. TCRdb's copy holds only in-frame clones and misses some; the assay was immunoSEQ multiplex PCR. The sample holds about 200,000 clones, 80% to 90% seen once. The sample taken for sequencing was peripheral blood. Receptors were obtained from a woman aged 50 to 65 with acute or convalescent COVID-19.

The chain joins TRBV6-5 to TRBJ2-7; 7 nucleotides match TRBD1. CDR1 is MNHEY and CDR2 is SVGAGI in the germline V gene. The junction had 9 bases not matched to a gene; V was cut back by 5 bases and J by 5 bases. This CDR3 region has 14 residues. CDR3 DNA sequence: TGTGCCAGCAGTCTGGGACAGTTCAATAACGAGCAGTACTTC. Its translation is CASSLGQFNNEQYF.

The J gene is TRBJ1-2, the V gene TRBV27; 8 nucleotides align to TRBD1. The V gene end was trimmed by 4 bases and the J gene end by 2 bases; junction bases not matched to a gene: 6. The CDR3 extends over 15 amino acids. CDR1 is MNHEY and CDR2 is SMNVEV in the germline V gene (reference sequence). DNA for the CDR3: TGTGCCAGCAGTTCGCGTTGGACAGGGAACTATGGCTACACCTTC. Translated: CASSSRWTGNYGYTF.

The chain joins TRBV3-1 (or the pseudogene TRBV3-2) to TRBJ1-5; no reliable D call. Germline V gene lookup returns CDR1 LGHDT and CDR2 YNNKEL (reference sequence). Trimming pared 5 bases from V and 3 bases from J, leaving 11 bases between. There are 14 residues in the CDR3. CDR3 in DNA: TGTGCCAGCAGCGGCGGGCCGGTCAATCAGCCCCAGCATTTT. Its protein product is CASSGGPVNQPQHF.

This clone was recorded only once. This chain joins TRBV19 and TRBJ2-6; D might be TRBD1 (6 bases). With 7 bases removed from V and 0 bases from J, the gap between germline ends came to 16 bases. The CDR3 runs 17 residues. CDR1 and CDR2 from the germline V gene are LNHDA and SQIVND (reference sequence). The DNA for the CDR3 is TGTGCCAGTACCCCGCAGGCAGGGGACTCTGGGGCCAACGTCCTGACTTTC. This sequence encodes CASTPQAGDSGANVLTF.

V usage is TRBV25-1 and J usage is TRBJ2-7, with 10 bases identical to TRBD1. Germline V lookup: CDR1 MGHDK, CDR2 SYGVNS. This CDR3 is built from 14 residues. The J segment lost 6 bases and the V segment lost 6 bases, leaving 8 bases of the junction unmatched. The CDR3 DNA is TGTGCCAGCAGCGCTCGGACAGGGGGGGCCGAGCAGTACTTC. This sequence encodes CASSARTGGAEQYF.

The count of this clone is one. The chain couples TRBV27 to TRBJ2-1, with D uncertain. This CDR3 is 16 amino acids long. V was pared by 4 bases and J by 5 bases, with 18 bases between. Germline-derived CDR1 and CDR2 are MNHEY and SMNVEV (reference sequence). CDR3 sequence reads: CASSSDWRKKDNEQFF. CDR3 coding DNA: TGTGCCAGCAGTTCTGACTGGCGCAAGAAAGACAATGAGCAGTTCTTC.

The chain couples TRBV5-1 to TRBJ2-5; D call uncertain. Looked up from germline, CDR1 is SGHRS and CDR2 is YFSETQ. The CDR3 runs to 14 residues. With 2 bases removed from V and 5 bases from J, the gap between germline ends came to 13 bases. The CDR3 nucleotides read TGCGCCAGCAGCTTACGATTTGACGGGGAGACCCAGTACTTC. Its protein product is CASSLRFDGETQYF. The variable domain in full, completed from reference TRBV5-1 and TRBJ2-5, reads KAGVTQTPRYLIKTRGQQVTLSCSPISGHRSVSWYQQTPGQGLQFLFEYFSETQRNKGNFPGRFSGRQFSNSRSEMNVSTLELGDSALYLCASSLRFDGETQYFGPGTRLLVL.

V usage is TRBV9 and J usage is TRBJ2-5; maybe TRBD1 (5 bases). Germline V CDR1 and CDR2: SGDLS, YYNGEE. This CDR3 comprises 14 residues. V lost 0 bases and J lost 7, with 13 bases in between. CDR3 amino acids: CASSVGGQAWTQYF. The CDR3 DNA reads as TGTGCCAGCAGCGTAGGCGGACAAGCATGGACCCAGTACTTC.

This clone was seen a single time. The chain is built from TRBV4-2 and TRBJ1-2; D is possibly TRBD1 (6 bases). The germline V gene encodes CDR1 LGHNA and CDR2 YNFKEQ. The CDR3 is made up of 13 amino acids. V was cut by 2 bases and J by 9 bases, with 13 bases left in between. In DNA form, the CDR3 reads TGTGCCAGCAGCCAATGGGTCCAGGGGAGCTACACCTTC. It is translated as CASSQWVQGSYTF.

A single count supports this clone. CDR3 coding DNA: TGTGCCAGCTCACCTTCGGCGGGGCTCACAGATACGCAGTATTTT. Amino acid sequence: CASSPSAGLTDTQYF. The chain has TRBV18 and TRBJ2-3, with D perhaps TRBD2 (6 bases). The CDR3 length is 15 residues. V shed 3 bases and J shed 2 bases, with 12 bases lying between them. Germline CDR1 is KGHSH and CDR2 is LQKENI.

This clone was recorded a few times. The chain recombines TRBV12-5 with TRBJ2-2, with D possibly being TRBD2 (5 bases). The length of the CDR3 is 15 residues. Germline CDR1 and CDR2: LGHNT and FRNRAP. V was cut by 0 bases and J by 7 bases, with 12 bases left in between. The CDR3 DNA reads TGTGCTAGTGGTTTGGTACCGGCCGGGGTCGGGGAGCTGTTTTTT. It specifies CASGLVPAGVGELFF.

J is TRBJ2-7 and V is TRBV10-3, with TRBD2 as a possible D gene (5 bases). V was trimmed by 11 bases and J by 1 base, leaving 15 bases between them. CDR1 is ENHRY and CDR2 is SYGVKD in the germline V gene. This CDR3 contains 13 residues. The CDR3 region has the DNA TGTGCCGCCCAACTAGGAGAATCCTACGAGCAGTACTTC. Amino acids: CAAQLGESYEQYF.

This chain connects TRBV30 to TRBJ2-7; 11 bases are shared with TRBD2. The CDR3 sequence is 18 residues long. V lost 0 bases, J lost 3 bases, and 13 bases stayed unmatched. Germline V CDR1 and CDR2: GTSNPN, SVGIG (reference sequence). The CDR3, as DNA: TGTGCCTGGAGTGTAAAGGTTCTTAGCGGGAGGGCCTACTACGAGCAGTACTTC. This encodes CAWSVKVLSGRAYYEQYF.

This chain connects TRBV13 to TRBJ2-1, with unresolved D. V was cut by 6 bases and J by 8 bases, with 8 bases left in between. Germline CDR1 reads PRHDT; CDR2 reads FYEKMQ (reference sequence). This CDR3 is built from 11 residues. DNA for the CDR3: TGTGCCAGCAGTCCAGGTTATGAGCAGTTCTTC. This sequence encodes CASSPGYEQFF.

The CDR3 sequence: CASSLQQGLGYTF. The CDR3 DNA reads as TGTGCCAGCAGTTTACAACAGGGACTAGGCTACACCTTC. V gene TRBV12-3 or TRBV12-4 combines with J gene TRBJ1-2; D might be TRBD1 (6 bases). CDR3 length: 13 residues. V was shortened by 2 bases and J by 8 bases, with 12 bases between the two germline ends.

V gene TRBV7-2 combines with J gene TRBJ1-1; tentatively, D is TRBD1 (6 bases). This CDR3 contains 12 residues. Trimming took 5 bases from V and 5 from J, leaving 9 bases between them. The germline V gene has CDR1 SGHTA and CDR2 FQGNSA. The CDR3 DNA follows: TGTGCCAGCAGCCCACAGGGAACTGAAGCTTTCTTT. Its protein is CASSPQGTEAFF.

The CDR3 region is CASSGTAYNSPLHF. CDR3 in DNA: TGTGCCAGTAGCGGGACAGCTTATAATTCACCCCTCCACTTT. The genes are TRBV19 and TRBJ1-6; TRBD1 aligns across 7 bases. Germline-derived CDR1 and CDR2 are LNHDA and SQIVND (reference sequence). The V gene end was trimmed by 6 bases and the J gene end by 4 bases; junction bases not matched to a gene: 3. The CDR3 spans 14 residues.

The genes are TRBV9 and TRBJ1-1; 10 bases are a match to TRBD1. Germline V CDR1 and CDR2: SGDLS, YYNGEE. V shed 3 bases and J 4 bases; nucleotides not matched to a gene: 12. This CDR3 has 17 residues. CDR3 coding DNA: TGTGCCAGCAGCGAGAGTATACCGACAGGGGGCGTCACTGAAGCTTTCTTT. Amino acids: CASSESIPTGGVTEAFF.

The V gene is TRBV5-5, the J gene TRBJ2-1; possible D gene TRBD2, 5 bases. This CDR3 is 14 amino acids long. Trimming removed 0 bases from V and 11 bases from J, with 15 bases in between. The germline CDR1 and CDR2 sequences are SGHKS and YYEKEE (reference sequence). The CDR3 bases are TGTGCCAGCAGCTTGGTAGGGAGACTAAATAAGCAGTTCTTC. It encodes CASSLVGRLNKQFF.

The chain links TRBV11-3 to TRBJ2-7, with a possible D match to TRBD2 (5 bases). The germline V gene has CDR1 SGHNT and CDR2 YENEEA. The CDR3 spans 12 residues. The V gene lost 5 bases and the J gene lost 4 bases, with 9 bases spanning the gap. DNA for the CDR3: TGTGCCAGCAGCGACCCGGGGTACGAGCAGTACTTC. Protein product: CASSDPGYEQYF.

The chain is built from TRBV30 and TRBJ1-1; 9 bases fit TRBD1. Germline V gene sequence: CDR1 GTSNPN, CDR2 SVGIG (reference sequence). With V trimmed by 4 bases and J by 6 bases, 9 bases remained unmatched. The CDR3 spans 14 residues. The CDR3 sequence: CAWIHRGREAEAFF. In DNA form, the CDR3 reads TGTGCCTGGATCCACAGGGGGCGCGAAGCTGAAGCTTTCTTT. The full variable domain, in which reference TRBV30 and TRBJ1-1 provide the parts outside the CDR3, is SQTIHQWPATLVQPVGSPLSLECTVEGTSNPNLYWYRQAAGRGLQLLFYSVGIGQISSEVPQNLSASRPQDRQFILSSKKLLLSDSGFYLCAWIHRGREAEAFFGQGTRLTVV.

V is TRBV24-1 and J is TRBJ2-2, with D possibly matching TRBD2 (6 bases). Trimming took 3 bases from V and 4 from J, leaving 11 bases between them. CDR3 size: 15 residues. CDR1 is KGHDR, CDR2 SFDVKD, per germline. The CDR3 coding sequence is TGTGCCACCAGTGATCCCCGGGACTCCACCGGGGAGCTGTTTTTT. Its translation is CATSDPRDSTGELFF.

The chain joins TRBV3-1 (or the pseudogene TRBV3-2) to TRBJ1-2; D unclear. Germline V CDR1 and CDR2: LGHDT, YNNKEL (reference sequence). Trimming took off 5 bases at V and 4 bases at J, with 20 bases between the two ends. CDR3 size: 16 residues. This chain's CDR3 is CASSSGGSSLGYGYTF. The CDR3 DNA reads TGTGCCAGCAGCTCCGGCGGGTCCTCACTCGGCTATGGCTACACCTTC.

A word on this clone: The germline gene is not matched at one end of the junction; a read error may be the cause. V gene TRBV7-2 combines with J gene TRBJ2-5; maybe TRBD2 (6 bases). This CDR3 region has 13 residues. Germline V gives CDR1 SGHTA, CDR2 FQGNSA. As DNA, the CDR3 is TGTGCCAGCAGTTTAGCGGAACCGGGGACCCAGTACTTC. Its protein product is CASSLAEPGTQYF.